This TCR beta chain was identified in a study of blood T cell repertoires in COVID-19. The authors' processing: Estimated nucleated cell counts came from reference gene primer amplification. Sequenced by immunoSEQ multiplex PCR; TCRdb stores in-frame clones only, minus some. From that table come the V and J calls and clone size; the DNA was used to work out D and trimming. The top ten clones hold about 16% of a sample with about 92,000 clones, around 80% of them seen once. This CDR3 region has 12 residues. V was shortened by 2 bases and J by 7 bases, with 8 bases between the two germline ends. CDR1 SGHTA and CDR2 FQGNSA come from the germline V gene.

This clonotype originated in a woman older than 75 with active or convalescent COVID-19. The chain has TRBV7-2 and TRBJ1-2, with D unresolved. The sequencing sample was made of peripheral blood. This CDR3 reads CASSLLASGYTF. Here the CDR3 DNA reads TGTGCCAGCAGCTTATTGGCATCTGGCTACACCTTC.